This T cell receptor (beta chain) was recovered during a study of shared clonotypes between healthy human individuals. Germline assignment: CDR1 LNHDA and CDR2 SQIVND (reference sequence). The germline V and J ends were trimmed by 0 bases and 9 bases, with 9 bases remaining between them. The CDR3 contains 13 residues. Some clones are missing from TCRdb's copy, which holds only in-frame ones; the method was immunoSEQ multiplex PCR. The data contain millions of clones, 85% to 95% of them singletons. The chain employs TRBV19 and TRBJ2-1; D gene ambiguous. This clonotype was sampled from a man between 18 and 29 years old in good health. Material: naive CD4+ T cells sorted from blood. Indicated subset: CD45RA+ positively selected. The CDR3 bases are TGTGCCAGTAGTATAGAGATGTTTCGTGAGCAGTTCTTC. Translation: CASSIEMFREQFF.